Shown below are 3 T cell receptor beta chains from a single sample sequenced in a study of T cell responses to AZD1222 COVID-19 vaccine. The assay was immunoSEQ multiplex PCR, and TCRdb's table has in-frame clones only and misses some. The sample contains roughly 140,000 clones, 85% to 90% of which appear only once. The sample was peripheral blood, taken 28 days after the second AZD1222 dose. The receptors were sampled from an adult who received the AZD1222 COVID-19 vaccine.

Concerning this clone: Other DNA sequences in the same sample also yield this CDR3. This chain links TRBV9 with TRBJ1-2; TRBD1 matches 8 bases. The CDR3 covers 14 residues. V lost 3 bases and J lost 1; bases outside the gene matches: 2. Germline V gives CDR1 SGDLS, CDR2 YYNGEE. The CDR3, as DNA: TGTGCCAGCAGCGGTGGACAGGGTAACTATGGCTACACCTTC. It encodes CASSGGQGNYGYTF.

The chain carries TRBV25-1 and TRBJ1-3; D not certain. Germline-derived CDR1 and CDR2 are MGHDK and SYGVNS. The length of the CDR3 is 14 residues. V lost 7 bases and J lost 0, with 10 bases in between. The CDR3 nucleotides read TGTGCCAGCACGGAGAGCGCCTCTGGAAACACCATATATTTT. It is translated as CASTESASGNTIYF.

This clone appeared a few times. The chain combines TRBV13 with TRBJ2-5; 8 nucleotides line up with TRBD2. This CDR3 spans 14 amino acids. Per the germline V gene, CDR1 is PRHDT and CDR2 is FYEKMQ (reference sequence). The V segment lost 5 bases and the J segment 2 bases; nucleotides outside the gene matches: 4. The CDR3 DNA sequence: TGTGCCAGCAGCCGGGGGGGCGGGCAAGAGACCCAGTACTTC. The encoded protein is CASSRGGGQETQYF.